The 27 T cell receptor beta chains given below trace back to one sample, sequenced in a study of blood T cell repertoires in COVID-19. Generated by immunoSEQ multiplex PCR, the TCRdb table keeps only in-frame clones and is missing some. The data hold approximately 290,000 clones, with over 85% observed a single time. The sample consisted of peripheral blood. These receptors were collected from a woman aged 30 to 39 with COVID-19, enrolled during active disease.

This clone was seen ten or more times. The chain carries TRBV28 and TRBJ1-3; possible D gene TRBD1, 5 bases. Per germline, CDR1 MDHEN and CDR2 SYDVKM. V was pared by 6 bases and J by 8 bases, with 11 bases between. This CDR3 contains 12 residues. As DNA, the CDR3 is TGTGCCAGCAGCAGGGATCAATACACCATATATTTT. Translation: CASSRDQYTIYF.

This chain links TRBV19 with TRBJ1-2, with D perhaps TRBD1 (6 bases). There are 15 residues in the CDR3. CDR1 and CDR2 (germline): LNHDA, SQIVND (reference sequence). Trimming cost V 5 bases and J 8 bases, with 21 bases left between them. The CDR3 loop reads CASSLALTGIDGYTF. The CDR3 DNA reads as TGTGCCAGTAGTCTCGCCCTAACAGGGATTGACGGCTACACCTTC.

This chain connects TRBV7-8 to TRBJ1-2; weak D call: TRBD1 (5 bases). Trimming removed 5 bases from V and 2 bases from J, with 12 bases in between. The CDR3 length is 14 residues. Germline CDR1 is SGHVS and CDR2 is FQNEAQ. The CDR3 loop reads CASSRIDRNYGYTF. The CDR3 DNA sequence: TGTGCCAGCAGCCGAATTGACAGAAACTATGGCTACACCTTC.

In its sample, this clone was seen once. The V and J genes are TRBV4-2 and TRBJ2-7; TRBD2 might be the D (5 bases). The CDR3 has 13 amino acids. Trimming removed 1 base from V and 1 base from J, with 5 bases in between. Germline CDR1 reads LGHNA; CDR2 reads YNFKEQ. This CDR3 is CASSQGGSYEQYF. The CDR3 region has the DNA TGTGCCAGCAGCCAAGGAGGGTCCTACGAGCAGTACTTC.

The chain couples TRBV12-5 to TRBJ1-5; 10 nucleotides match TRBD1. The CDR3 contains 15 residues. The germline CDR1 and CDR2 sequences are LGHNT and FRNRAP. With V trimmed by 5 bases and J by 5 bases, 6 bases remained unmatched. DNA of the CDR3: TGTGCTAGTGGTCTGAGGGGGACAGGGGATCAGCCCCAGCATTTT. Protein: CASGLRGTGDQPQHF.

The CDR3 reads CASSQGPRRETQYF. For the CDR3, the DNA is TGTGCCAGCAGCCAGGGCCCCAGAAGGGAGACCCAGTACTTC. This rearrangement joins TRBV7-9 to TRBJ2-5, with a possible D match to TRBD1 (5 bases). Germline CDR1 SEHNR, CDR2 FQNEAQ (reference sequence). The CDR3 runs to 14 residues. V lost 5 bases and J 5 bases, leaving 15 bases between the germline ends.

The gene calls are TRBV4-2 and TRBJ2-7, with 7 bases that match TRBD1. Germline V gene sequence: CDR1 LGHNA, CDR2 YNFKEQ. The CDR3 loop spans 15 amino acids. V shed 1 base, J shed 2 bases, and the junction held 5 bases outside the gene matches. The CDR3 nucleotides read TGTGCCAGCAGCCAAGGACAAACAGGGGCCTACGAGCAGTACTTC. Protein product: CASSQGQTGAYEQYF.

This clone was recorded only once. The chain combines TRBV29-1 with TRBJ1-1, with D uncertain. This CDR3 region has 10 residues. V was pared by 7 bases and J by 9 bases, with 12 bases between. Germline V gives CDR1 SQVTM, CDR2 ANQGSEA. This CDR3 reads CSAPPTKAFF. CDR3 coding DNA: TGCAGCGCTCCCCCGACAAAAGCTTTCTTT.

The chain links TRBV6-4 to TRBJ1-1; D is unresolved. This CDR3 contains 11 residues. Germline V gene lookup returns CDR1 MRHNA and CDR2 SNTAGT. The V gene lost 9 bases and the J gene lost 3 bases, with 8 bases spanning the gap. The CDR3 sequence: CARQSDTEAFF. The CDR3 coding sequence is TGTGCCAGGCAGTCCGACACTGAAGCTTTCTTT.

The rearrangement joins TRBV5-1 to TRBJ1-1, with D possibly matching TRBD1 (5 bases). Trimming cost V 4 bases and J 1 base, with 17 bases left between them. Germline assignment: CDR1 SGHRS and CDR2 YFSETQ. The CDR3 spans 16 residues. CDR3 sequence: CASSRETDPGNTEAFF. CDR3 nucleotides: TGCGCCAGCAGCCGGGAGACAGATCCCGGGAACACTGAAGCTTTCTTT.

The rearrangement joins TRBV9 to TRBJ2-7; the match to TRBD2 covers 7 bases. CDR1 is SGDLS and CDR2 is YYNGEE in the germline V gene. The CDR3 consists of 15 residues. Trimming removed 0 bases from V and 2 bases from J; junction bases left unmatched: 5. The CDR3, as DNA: TGTGCCAGCAGCGTAGTTAGCGGGCTCCCCTACGAGCAGTACTTC. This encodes CASSVVSGLPYEQYF.

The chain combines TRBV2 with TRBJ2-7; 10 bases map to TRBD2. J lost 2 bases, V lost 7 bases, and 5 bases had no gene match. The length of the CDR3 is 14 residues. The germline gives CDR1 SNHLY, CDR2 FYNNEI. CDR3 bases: TGTGCCAGCAAAGGACTAGCGGCCCCCTACGAGCAGTACTTC. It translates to CASKGLAAPYEQYF.

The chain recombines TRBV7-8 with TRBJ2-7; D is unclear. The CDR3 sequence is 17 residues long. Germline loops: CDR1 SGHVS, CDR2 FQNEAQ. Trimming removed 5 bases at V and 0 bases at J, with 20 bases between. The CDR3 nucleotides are TGTGCCAGCAGCCCTGACCGGTGGGCCCAGACCTCCTACGAGCAGTACTTC. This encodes CASSPDRWAQTSYEQYF.

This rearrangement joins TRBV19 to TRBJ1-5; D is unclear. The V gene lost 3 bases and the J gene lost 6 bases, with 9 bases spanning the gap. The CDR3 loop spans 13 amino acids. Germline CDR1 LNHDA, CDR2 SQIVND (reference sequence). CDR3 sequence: CASSIPGPQPQHF. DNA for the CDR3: TGTGCCAGTAGTATCCCAGGTCCTCAGCCCCAGCATTTT.

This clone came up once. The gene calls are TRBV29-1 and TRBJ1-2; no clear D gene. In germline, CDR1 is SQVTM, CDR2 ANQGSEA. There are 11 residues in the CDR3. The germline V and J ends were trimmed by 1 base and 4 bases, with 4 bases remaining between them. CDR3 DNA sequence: TGCAGCGTTGAAGGAGTCTATGGCTACACCTTC. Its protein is CSVEGVYGYTF.

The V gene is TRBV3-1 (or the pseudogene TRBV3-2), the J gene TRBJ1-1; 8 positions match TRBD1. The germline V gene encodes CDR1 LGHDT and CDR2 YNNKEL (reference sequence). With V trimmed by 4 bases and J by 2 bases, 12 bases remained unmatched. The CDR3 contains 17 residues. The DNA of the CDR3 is TGTGCCAGCAGCCCCACAGCAGGGGGCTACACCAACACTGAAGCTTTCTTT. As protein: CASSPTAGGYTNTEAFF.

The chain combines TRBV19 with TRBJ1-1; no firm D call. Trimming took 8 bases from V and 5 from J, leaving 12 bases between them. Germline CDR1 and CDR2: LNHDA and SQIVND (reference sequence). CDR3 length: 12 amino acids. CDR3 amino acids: CASGFSGTEAFF. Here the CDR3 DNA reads TGTGCCAGTGGATTCTCGGGTACTGAAGCTTTCTTT.

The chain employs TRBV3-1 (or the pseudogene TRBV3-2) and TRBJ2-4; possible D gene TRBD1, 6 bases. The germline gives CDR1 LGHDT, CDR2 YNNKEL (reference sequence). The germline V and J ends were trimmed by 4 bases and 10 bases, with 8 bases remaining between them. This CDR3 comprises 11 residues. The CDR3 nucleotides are TGTGCCAGCAGCCCCGGACAGATTCAGTACTTC. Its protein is CASSPGQIQYF.

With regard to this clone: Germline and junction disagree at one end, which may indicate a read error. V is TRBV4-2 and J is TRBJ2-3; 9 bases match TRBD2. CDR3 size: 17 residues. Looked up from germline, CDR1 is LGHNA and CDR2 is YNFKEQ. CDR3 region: CASSRLAVTTSTDTQYF. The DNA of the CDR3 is TGTGCGAGCAGTCGACTAGCGGTGACGACTAGCACAGATACGCAGTATTTT.

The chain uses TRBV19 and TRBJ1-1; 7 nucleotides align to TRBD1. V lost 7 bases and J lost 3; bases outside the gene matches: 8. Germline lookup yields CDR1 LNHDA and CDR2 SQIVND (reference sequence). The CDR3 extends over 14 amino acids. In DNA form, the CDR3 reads TGTGCCAGTACGGTGAGAGGGGGCCACACTGAAGCTTTCTTT. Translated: CASTVRGGHTEAFF.

The chain's CDR3 is CASSFFSGGQDGYTF. DNA of the CDR3: TGTGCCAGCAGCTTTTTCTCGGGGGGGCAGGATGGCTACACCTTC. V is TRBV5-4 and J is TRBJ1-2; TRBD1 is a possible D gene (6 bases). V lost 2 bases and J 6 bases, leaving 17 bases between the germline ends. The length of the CDR3 is 15 residues. CDR1 and CDR2 (germline): SGHNT, YYREEE (reference sequence).

CDR3 sequence reads: CASRPGVEGYTF. The CDR3 DNA follows: TGCGCCAGCAGACCGGGGGTAGAAGGCTACACCTTC. V and J are TRBV5-1 and TRBJ1-2; D is perhaps TRBD1 (5 bases). Germline values: CDR1 SGHRS, CDR2 YFSETQ. The V end was cut by 5 bases, the J end by 8 bases, with 13 bases between. The CDR3 runs 12 residues.

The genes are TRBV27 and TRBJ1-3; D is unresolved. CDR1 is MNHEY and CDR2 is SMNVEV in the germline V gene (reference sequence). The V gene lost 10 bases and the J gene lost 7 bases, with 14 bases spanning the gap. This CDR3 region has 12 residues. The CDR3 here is CATLDSDNTIYF. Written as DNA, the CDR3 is TGTGCCACCTTGGACTCTGATAACACCATATATTTT.

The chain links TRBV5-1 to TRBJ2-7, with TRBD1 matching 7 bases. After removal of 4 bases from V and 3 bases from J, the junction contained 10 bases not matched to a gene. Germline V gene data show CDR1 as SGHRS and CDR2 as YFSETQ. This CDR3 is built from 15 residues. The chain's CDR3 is CASSHSTGDLYEQYF. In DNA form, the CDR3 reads TGCGCCAGCAGCCATAGTACAGGGGACCTCTACGAGCAGTACTTC.

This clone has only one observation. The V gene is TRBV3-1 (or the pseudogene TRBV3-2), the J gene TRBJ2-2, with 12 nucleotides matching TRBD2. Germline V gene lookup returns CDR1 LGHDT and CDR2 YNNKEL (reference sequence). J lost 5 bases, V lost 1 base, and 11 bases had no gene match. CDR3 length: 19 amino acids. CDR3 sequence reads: CASSQVASGGAGRTGELFF. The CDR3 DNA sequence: TGTGCCAGCAGCCAAGTAGCTAGCGGGGGGGCTGGTCGGACCGGGGAGCTGTTTTTT.

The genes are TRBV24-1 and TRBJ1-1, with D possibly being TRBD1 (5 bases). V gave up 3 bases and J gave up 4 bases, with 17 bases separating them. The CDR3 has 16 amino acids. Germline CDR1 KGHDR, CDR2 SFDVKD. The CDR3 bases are TGTGCCACCAGTGATGGGAGGGGCCCTAAGGGCACTGAAGCTTTCTTT. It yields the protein CATSDGRGPKGTEAFF.

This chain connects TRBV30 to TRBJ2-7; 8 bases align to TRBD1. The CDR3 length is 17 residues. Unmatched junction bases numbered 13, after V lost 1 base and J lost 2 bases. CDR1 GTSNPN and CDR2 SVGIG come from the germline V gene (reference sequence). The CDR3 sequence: CAWSAGKRTGKAYEQYF. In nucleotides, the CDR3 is TGTGCCTGGAGTGCAGGGAAACGGACAGGGAAGGCCTACGAGCAGTACTTC.